These 11 T cell receptor beta chains came from one sample sequenced in a study of CD8 T cells in Susac syndrome. With random hexamers, reverse transcription was performed on about 0.5 to 1 ug of RNA. Using its own MiXCR run on the immunoSEQ multiplex PCR reads, TCRdb lists one record per CDR3 protein. The profile shows about 140,000 distinct CDR3 sequences, around 94% of them singletons. What was sequenced was CD8+ T cells from PBMCs. The receptor source for this set is a human donor in good health.

V usage is TRBV29-1 and J usage is TRBJ1-5; 9 nucleotides align to TRBD1. The CDR3 length is 15 residues. Germline assignment: CDR1 SQVTM and CDR2 ANQGSEA. V was clipped by 0 bases and J by 1 base; unmatched bases: 1. The CDR3 DNA reads as TGCAGCGTTGAAGATGGGACAGGGAGCAATCAGCCCCAGCATTTT. Encoded protein: CSVEDGTGSNQPQHF. The full variable domain, in which reference TRBV29-1 and TRBJ1-5 provide the parts outside the CDR3, is SAVISQKPSRDICQRGTSLTIQCQVDSQVTMMFWYRQQPGQSLTLIATANQGSEATYESGFVIDKFPISRPNLTFSTLTVSNMSPEDSSIYLCSVEDGTGSNQPQHFGDGTRLSIL.

V is TRBV20-1 and J is TRBJ2-7; TRBD2 might be the D (6 bases). Trimming took 1 base from V and 3 from J, leaving 10 bases between them. This CDR3 region has 13 residues. Germline CDR1 and CDR2: DFQATT and SNEGSKA (reference sequence). This chain's CDR3 is CSARVSGSYEQYF. Written as DNA, the CDR3 is TGCAGTGCTAGAGTGTCCGGGAGCTACGAGCAGTACTTC.

The chain links TRBV20-1 to TRBJ2-3; TRBD2 aligns across 8 bases. The J segment lost 4 bases and the V segment lost 6 bases, leaving 9 bases of the junction unmatched. The CDR3 sequence is 14 residues long. Germline V gene sequence: CDR1 DFQATT, CDR2 SNEGSKA (reference sequence). CDR3 amino acids: CSAEREPLADTQYF. As DNA, the CDR3 is TGCAGTGCCGAGCGGGAGCCTCTTGCAGATACGCAGTATTTT.

The J gene is TRBJ2-5, the V gene TRBV5-1, with D perhaps matching TRBD1 (6 bases). The germline V gene encodes CDR1 SGHRS and CDR2 YFSETQ. Trimming pared 5 bases from V and 2 bases from J, leaving 13 bases between. This CDR3 is 14 amino acids long. CDR3 amino acids: CASSYTGSQETQYF. DNA for the CDR3: TGCGCCAGCAGTTATACAGGGTCTCAAGAGACCCAGTACTTC.

The V call is TRBV4-3, the J call TRBJ2-5; 9 bases agree with TRBD1. V was pared by 3 bases and J by 4 bases, with 6 bases of the junction left unmatched. Germline assignment: CDR1 LGHNA and CDR2 YSLEER. This CDR3 is built from 15 residues. CDR3 in amino acids: CASSHTQGALETQYF. The CDR3 DNA sequence: TGCGCCAGCAGCCACACACAGGGGGCGTTAGAGACCCAGTACTTC.

Concerning this clonotype itself: The DNA is omitted, as the CDR3 cannot be located on it reliably, and the CDR3 follows TCRdb's listing. The genes are TRBV7-8 and TRBJ2-2. Per germline, CDR1 SGHVS and CDR2 FQNEAQ. The CDR3 is 11 residues long, ends included. CDR3 residues: CASSFTGSCFF.

This chain connects TRBV7-9 to TRBJ1-4, with 7 bases fitting TRBD1. This CDR3 is built from 16 residues. Germline trimming cut 6 bases from V and 7 bases from J; bases unmatched to any gene: 14. Germline V gives CDR1 SEHNR, CDR2 FQNEAQ (reference sequence). In DNA, the CDR3 is TGTGCCAGCAGGGTATGGGCACAGGGGAAGGGTGAAAAACTGTTTTTT. Its translation is CASRVWAQGKGEKLFF. Full variable domain (rest looked up from reference TRBV7-9 and TRBJ1-4): DTGVSQNPRHKITKRGQNVTFRCDPISEHNRLYWYRQTLGQGPEFLTYFQNEAQLEKSRLLSDRFSAERPKGSFSTLEIQRTEQGDSAMYLCASRVWAQGKGEKLFFGSGTQLSVL.

V is TRBV3-1 and J is TRBJ1-1; D might be TRBD1 (5 bases). V was pared by 1 base and J by 0 bases, with 18 bases between. Germline CDR1 is LGHDT and CDR2 is YNNKEL (reference sequence). The CDR3 is 18 residues long. In DNA form, the CDR3 reads TGTGCCAGCAGCCAAGTTTTGCAGGGTGTGTTCATGAACACTGAAGCTTTCTTT. Residues: CASSQVLQGVFMNTEAFF.

The chain is built from TRBV27 and TRBJ2-7; 8 nucleotides align to TRBD2. The CDR3 runs 15 residues. Germline values: CDR1 MNHEY, CDR2 SMNVEV (reference sequence). J lost 9 bases, V lost 3 bases, and 13 bases had no gene match. The CDR3 nucleotides read TGTGCCAGCAGTTTCCCCGGGACTAGAAGATACTTGCAGTACTTC. Its protein is CASSFPGTRRYLQYF.

The count of this clonotype is one. This chain connects TRBV29-1 to TRBJ2-1; 7 bases match TRBD2. V lost 7 bases and J lost 8; bases outside the gene matches: 11. Germline V lookup: CDR1 SQVTM, CDR2 ANQGSEA. CDR3 length: 13 residues. This CDR3 is CSAVTGGLDEQFF. The CDR3 nucleotides read TGCAGCGCTGTAACGGGAGGTTTGGATGAGCAGTTCTTC.

The chain links TRBV20-1 to TRBJ2-7; 7 bases are shared with TRBD2. CDR3 length equals 13 residues. The trim removed 2 bases at V and 2 bases at J, leaving 3 bases unmatched. The V gene's germline CDR1 is DFQATT and CDR2 SNEGSKA (reference sequence). CDR3 sequence (DNA): TGCAGTGCTAGACCGGGGGGAGCCTACGAGCAGTACTTC. Amino acids: CSARPGGAYEQYF.